The 21 T cell receptor beta chains presented below share a single source sample, sequenced in a study of long-term antiretroviral therapy in people with HIV. The assay, immunoSEQ v3.0, was run at survey level. Measured with immunoSEQ multiplex PCR; TCRdb has only the in-frame clones, and not every one. This sample yields about 19,000 clones, of which 79% are seen a single time; roughly 6.7% belongs to the top ten. The specimen comprised unsorted PBMCs, sampled at the start of antiretroviral therapy, before treatment. The receptors here all came from a man aged 18 to 29 with HIV.

J is TRBJ1-2 and V is TRBV27; tentatively, D is TRBD1 (5 bases). In germline, CDR1 is MNHEY, CDR2 SMNVEV (reference sequence). The ends were cut back, 2 bases at V and 4 bases at J, with 8 bases in the middle. The CDR3 length is 13 residues. The CDR3 DNA reads as TGTGCCAGCAGTTTACAGGGCCCCTATGGCTACACCTTC. It encodes CASSLQGPYGYTF.

The chain carries TRBV7-8 and TRBJ2-5; 14 nucleotides agree with TRBD2. Trimming removed 5 bases from V and 1 base from J; junction bases left unmatched: 9. CDR1 and CDR2 (germline): SGHVS, FQNEAQ. This CDR3 has 18 amino acids. CDR3 protein: CASSDRLAGGPIQETQYF. CDR3 DNA sequence: TGTGCCAGCAGCGACAGACTAGCGGGAGGGCCAATCCAAGAGACCCAGTACTTC. Full variable domain (rest looked up from reference TRBV7-8 and TRBJ2-5): GAGVSQSPRYKVAKRGQDVALRCDPISGHVSLFWYQQALGQGPEFLTYFQNEAQLDKSGLPSDRFFAERPEGSVSTLKIQRTQQEDSAVYLCASSDRLAGGPIQETQYFGPGTRLLVL.

This clone came up once. This chain links TRBV5-4 with TRBJ2-3, with D hard to call. Trimming took off 0 bases at V and 2 bases at J, with 10 bases between the two ends. The CDR3 is made up of 15 amino acids. Germline CDR1 SGHNT, CDR2 YYREEE (reference sequence). The CDR3 reads CASSLDGSHTDTQYF. The CDR3 nucleotides read TGTGCCAGCAGCTTGGATGGCTCTCACACAGATACGCAGTATTTT.

The chain recombines TRBV18 with TRBJ1-3, with a weak D call TRBD1 (5 bases). CDR1 is KGHSH, CDR2 LQKENI, per germline. This CDR3 comprises 16 residues. V was cut by 2 bases and J by 0 bases, with 11 bases left in between. CDR3 sequence reads: CASSPGQGGSGNTIYF. The CDR3 region has the DNA TGTGCCAGCTCACCAGGCCAGGGAGGCTCTGGAAACACCATATATTTT.

The chain links TRBV5-1 to TRBJ1-4, with a weak D call TRBD1 (5 bases). CDR3 length equals 13 residues. Germline CDR1 SGHRS, CDR2 YFSETQ. V was cut by 0 bases and J by 11 bases, with 11 bases left in between. The CDR3 here is CASSLARETKLFF. In DNA, the CDR3 is TGCGCCAGCAGCTTGGCCAGGGAGACGAAACTGTTTTTT.

The rearrangement links TRBV6-1 to TRBJ2-7; TRBD1 aligns across 8 bases. The V segment lost 6 bases and the J segment 2 bases; nucleotides outside the gene matches: 6. Germline lookup yields CDR1 MNHNS and CDR2 SASEGT. The CDR3 has 14 amino acids. CDR3 bases: TGTGCCAGCAGCAGGGGACAGGTCCCCTACGAGCAGTACTTC. It specifies CASSRGQVPYEQYF.

V is TRBV5-5 and J is TRBJ2-5; D is perhaps TRBD1 or TRBD2 (5 bases each). Trimming removed 4 bases from V and 6 bases from J, with 10 bases in between. The CDR3 runs to 12 residues. Looked up from germline, CDR1 is SGHKS and CDR2 is YYEKEE (reference sequence). The CDR3 protein is CASSPEGKTQYF. In nucleotides, the CDR3 is TGTGCCAGCAGCCCCGAGGGGAAGACCCAGTACTTC.

The J gene is TRBJ1-1, the V gene TRBV29-1; the D gene is possibly TRBD1 (6 bases). CDR3 length: 15 residues. Per germline, CDR1 SQVTM and CDR2 ANQGSEA. Trimming removed 1 base at V and 2 bases at J, with 14 bases between. CDR3: CSVEGTGTTNTEAFF. The CDR3 region has the DNA TGCAGCGTTGAAGGTACCGGGACAACAAACACTGAAGCTTTCTTT.

V and J are TRBV11-2 and TRBJ2-3; the D gene is possibly TRBD2 (7 bases). Germline V gene lookup returns CDR1 SGHAT and CDR2 FQNNGV. The CDR3 has 17 amino acids. The ends were cut back, 4 bases at V and 1 base at J, with 18 bases in the middle. This CDR3 reads CASSWGLTGGRTDTQYF. The CDR3 DNA reads as TGTGCCAGCAGCTGGGGGCTGACGGGAGGACGCACAGATACGCAGTATTTT.

This clone was seen more than once but under ten times. The chain joins TRBV4-3 to TRBJ2-7, with D possibly being TRBD2 (5 bases). Germline V gene data show CDR1 as LGHNA and CDR2 as YSLEER. Trimming left V 0 bases short and J 7 bases short, with 10 bases between. The CDR3 is 13 amino acids. The CDR3, as DNA: TGCGCCAGCAGCCAAGAAGAGGGTAATGAGCAGTACTTC. Protein product: CASSQEEGNEQYF.

This clone has more than one count but fewer than ten. This chain joins TRBV11-3 and TRBJ2-3; 9 nucleotides align to TRBD2. CDR1 SGHNT and CDR2 YENEEA come from the germline V gene. This CDR3 contains 14 residues. V lost 5 bases to trimming and J lost 2 bases; unmatched junction nucleotides: 2. The chain's CDR3 is CASSPGLATDTQYF. The CDR3 DNA sequence: TGTGCCAGCAGCCCGGGACTAGCCACAGATACGCAGTATTTT.

This clone was observed a handful of times. The rearrangement links TRBV6-5 to TRBJ2-7, with D perhaps given as TRBD1 or TRBD2 (5 bases each). CDR1 is MNHEY and CDR2 is SVGAGI in the germline V gene. This CDR3 has 13 residues. Between the trimmed V and J ends, which lost 5 bases and 3 bases, there was a span of 11 bases. CDR3 DNA sequence: TGTGCCAGCAGTAAAAGGGACGGCTACGAGCAGTACTTC. It codes for CASSKRDGYEQYF.

The rearrangement uses TRBV27 and TRBJ1-2, with 9 bases that match TRBD1. V shed 5 bases, J shed 6 bases, and the junction held 10 bases outside the gene matches. CDR3 length: 15 residues. Per the germline V gene, CDR1 is MNHEY and CDR2 is SMNVEV (reference sequence). CDR3 loop: CASSPNRGLANGYTF. The CDR3, as DNA: TGTGCCAGCAGTCCGAACAGGGGGCTGGCAAATGGCTACACCTTC.

V is TRBV28 and J is TRBJ1-3, with unresolved D. The germline V gene encodes CDR1 MDHEN and CDR2 SYDVKM. The CDR3 sequence is 17 residues long. V dropped 4 bases and J dropped 0 bases, with 16 bases sitting between them. The CDR3 nucleotides read TGTGCCAGCAGTTCAGTCCCCCCAATACGCTCTGGAAACACCATATATTTT. Translated, it gives CASSSVPPIRSGNTIYF.

The chain uses TRBV9 and TRBJ1-2; D is undetermined. CDR1 is SGDLS, CDR2 YYNGEE, per germline. The CDR3 sequence is 12 residues long. V lost 1 base to trimming and J lost 5 bases, with 6 bases between them. CDR3 region: CASSVSGYGYTF. CDR3 DNA sequence: TGTGCCAGCAGCGTATCGGGATATGGCTACACCTTC.

The chain is built from TRBV7-9 and TRBJ2-5; D may be TRBD2 (5 bases). Germline lookup yields CDR1 SEHNR and CDR2 FQNEAQ (reference sequence). V shed 5 bases and J shed 4 bases, with 17 bases lying between them. The CDR3 has 15 residues. In DNA, the CDR3 is TGTGCCAGCAGCGTCGGACTTCTGGGTAGAGAGACCCAGTACTTC. Protein sequence: CASSVGLLGRETQYF.

CDR3 nucleotides: TGCGCCAGCAGCTTGGGGGAGACCCCCTACAATGAGCAGTTCTTC. Translated: CASSLGETPYNEQFF. This chain joins TRBV5-1 and TRBJ2-1; D perhaps matches TRBD2 (5 bases). Trimming shortened V by 0 bases and J by 2 bases, and 9 bases separated the two germline ends. Germline-derived CDR1 and CDR2 are SGHRS and YFSETQ. There are 15 residues in the CDR3. Variable domain in full (rest from reference TRBV5-1 and TRBJ2-1): KAGVTQTPRYLIKTRGQQVTLSCSPISGHRSVSWYQQTPGQGLQFLFEYFSETQRNKGNFPGRFSGRQFSNSRSEMNVSTLELGDSALYLCASSLGETPYNEQFFGPGTRLTVL.

The chain couples TRBV5-1 to TRBJ2-5, with 10 nucleotides matching TRBD1. V shed 6 bases and J 4 bases; nucleotides not matched to a gene: 9. CDR1 and CDR2 from the germline V gene are SGHRS and YFSETQ. This CDR3 has 15 residues. CDR3 nucleotides: TGCGCCAGCAACGAAAGACAGGGGGCTGTAGAGACCCAGTACTTC. Translation: CASNERQGAVETQYF.

This clone is medium-sized within its sample. The V gene is TRBV2, the J gene TRBJ1-2; 9 bases line up with TRBD1. The CDR3 length is 13 residues. Germline CDR1 is SNHLY and CDR2 is FYNNEI. The J segment lost 8 bases and the V segment lost 8 bases, leaving 9 bases of the junction unmatched. CDR3 in DNA: TGTGCCAGCTTCCGGGACAGGGTCGGGGGCTACACCTTC. Its translation is CASFRDRVGGYTF.

J is TRBJ2-1 and V is TRBV27; 11 nucleotides agree with TRBD2. V lost 6 bases, J lost 9 bases, and 7 bases stayed unmatched. Germline CDR1 MNHEY, CDR2 SMNVEV (reference sequence). CDR3 size: 14 residues. The CDR3 region is CASRRLAGTTEQFF. The CDR3 nucleotides read TGTGCCAGCAGGCGACTAGCGGGAACGACTGAGCAGTTCTTC.

CDR3 amino acids: CASSILGLAGVNEQFF. The DNA of the CDR3 is TGTGCCAGTAGTATACTGGGCCTAGCGGGAGTGAATGAGCAGTTCTTC. This chain links TRBV19 with TRBJ2-1; 10 nucleotides align to TRBD2. V shed 2 bases and J 7 bases; nucleotides not matched to a gene: 8. This CDR3 spans 16 amino acids. CDR1 is LNHDA, CDR2 SQIVND, per germline (reference sequence). Complete variable domain (other parts from reference TRBV19 and TRBJ2-1): DGGITQSPKYLFRKEGQNVTLSCEQNLNHDAMYWYRQDPGQGLRLIYYSQIVNDFQKGDIAEGYSVSREKKESFPLTVTSAQKNPTAFYLCASSILGLAGVNEQFFGPGTRLTVL.